Detailed here is one TCR beta chain. The table came from immunoSEQ multiplex PCR; TCRdb's copy has only in-frame clones and leaves some out. Of around 72,000 clones listed, around four fifths were seen once; the top ten hold roughly 18%. The CDR3 sequence is 17 residues long. V was cut by 3 bases and J by 4 bases, with 18 bases left in between. CDR1 and CDR2 from the germline V gene are SGHAT and FQNNGV. The data originate from a study of blood T cell repertoires in COVID-19. Sequenced sample: peripheral blood. The genes are TRBV11-2 and TRBJ2-2; weak D call: TRBD2 (5 bases). This receptor was obtained from a woman over 75 with acute or convalescent COVID-19. The CDR3 DNA is TGTGCCAGCAGCTTTCACCATAGCGAGAGACGCACCGGGGAGCTGTTTTTT. Amino acids: CASSFHHSERRTGELFF.